Listed here are 7 T cell receptor beta chains from one sample, sequenced in a study of sequential checkpoint blockade in melanoma. Described treatment: randomized to nivolumab then ipilimumab (arm A) or the reverse (arm B). Data came from immunoSEQ multiplex PCR; TCRdb stores just in-frame clones and leaves some out. The sample has fewer than 35,000 clones, around 88% seen once. The sample in question was CD8+ T cells sorted from blood (inferred from file names), obtained from a patient given nivolumab and ipilimumab in sequence. These receptors all stem from a human donor with melanoma.

V gene TRBV19 combines with J gene TRBJ2-1; D is possibly TRBD1 (6 bases). The V end was cut by 1 base, the J end by 2 bases, with 9 bases between. The CDR3 has 15 residues. Germline-derived CDR1 and CDR2 are LNHDA and SQIVND (reference sequence). CDR3 coding DNA: TGTGCCAGTAGTATAGTAGGGGGACCCTACAATGAGCAGTTCTTC. As protein: CASSIVGGPYNEQFF.

Remarks on this clone: Other DNA sequences within the sample encode an identical CDR3. The CDR3 DNA reads TGTGCCAGCAGTTTGGCGGGGTCCTCCTACGAGCAGTACTTC. This sequence encodes CASSLAGSSYEQYF. The chain carries TRBV28 and TRBJ2-7; D perhaps matches TRBD2 (6 bases). Germline values: CDR1 MDHEN, CDR2 SYDVKM. This CDR3 spans 14 amino acids. V was pared by 3 bases and J by 0 bases, with 9 bases between.

The rearrangement links TRBV28 to TRBJ2-7, with 13 bases that match TRBD2. Germline V gives CDR1 MDHEN, CDR2 SYDVKM. The length of the CDR3 is 17 residues. The trim removed 4 bases at V and 4 bases at J, leaving 10 bases unmatched. CDR3 amino acids: CASSSPGLAGFGYEQYF. The CDR3 coding sequence is TGTGCCAGCAGTTCCCCGGGACTAGCGGGGTTCGGGTACGAGCAGTACTTC.

The V and J genes are TRBV27 and TRBJ2-2, with a tentative D call TRBD2 (5 bases). The CDR3 totals 15 residues. The germline CDR1 and CDR2 sequences are MNHEY and SMNVEV (reference sequence). Trimming cost V 3 bases and J 2 bases, with 10 bases left between them. CDR3 sequence reads: CASSFRGPNTGELFF. CDR3 nucleotides: TGTGCCAGCAGTTTTCGAGGGCCCAACACCGGGGAGCTGTTTTTT.

In its sample, this clone was seen a few times. Its ends do not fully match the called genes, so a read error is possible. The chain carries TRBV5-5 and TRBJ2-1, with 7 bases lining up with TRBD2. Germline CDR1 SGHKS, CDR2 YYEKEE (reference sequence). The CDR3 length is 16 residues. CDR3 amino acids: CASSQATGGTYNEQFF. DNA of the CDR3: TGCGCCAGCAGCCAAGCTACGGGGGGAACCTACAATGAGCAGTTCTTC.

This clone appeared once. The chain is built from TRBV27 and TRBJ2-7, with TRBD1 as a possible D gene (6 bases). V was pared by 6 bases and J by 5 bases, with 8 bases between. The CDR3 consists of 11 residues. Germline V CDR1 and CDR2: MNHEY, SMNVEV (reference sequence). CDR3 residues: CASSPGDEQYF. CDR3 sequence (DNA): TGTGCCAGCAGCCCAGGGGACGAGCAGTACTTC.

In this sample, this clone turned up a few times. The CDR3 bases are TGTGCCAGCAGGCGGACAGGCTCCTACGAGCAGTACTTC. Translated: CASRRTGSYEQYF. J is TRBJ2-7 and V is TRBV6-6; 7 nucleotides agree with TRBD1. Germline CDR1 reads MNHNY; CDR2 reads SVGAGI (reference sequence). This CDR3 is 13 amino acids long. V shed 6 bases and J 0 bases; nucleotides not matched to a gene: 2.